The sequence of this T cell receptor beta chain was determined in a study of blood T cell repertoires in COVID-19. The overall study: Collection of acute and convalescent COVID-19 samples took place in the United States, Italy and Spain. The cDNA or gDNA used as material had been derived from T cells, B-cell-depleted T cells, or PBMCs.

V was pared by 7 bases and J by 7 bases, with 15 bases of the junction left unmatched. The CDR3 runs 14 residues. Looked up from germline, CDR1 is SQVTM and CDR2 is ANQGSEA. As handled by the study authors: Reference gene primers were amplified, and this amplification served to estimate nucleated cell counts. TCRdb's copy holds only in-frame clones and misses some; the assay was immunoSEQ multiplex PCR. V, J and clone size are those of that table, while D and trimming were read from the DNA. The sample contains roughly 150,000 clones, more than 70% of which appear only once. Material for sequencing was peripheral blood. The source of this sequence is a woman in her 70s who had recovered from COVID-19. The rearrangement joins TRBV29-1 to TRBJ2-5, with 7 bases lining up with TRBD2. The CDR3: CSGRGPGGAGTQYF. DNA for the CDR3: TGCAGCGGCCGCGGCCCGGGGGGAGCGGGGACCCAGTACTTC.